The sequence of this T cell receptor (beta chain) was determined in a study of CD8+ T cells in alopecia areata. Study summary: Treated patients received oral tofacitinib, 5 to 10 mg twice daily.

Treatment given: oral pan-JAK inhibitor, 5-10 mg twice daily. The study team obtained lesional scalp punch biopsies and peripheral blood from alopecia areata patients. The sequencing template was cDNA reverse transcribed from extracted RNA. Profiling relied on immunoSEQ multiplex PCR, and the TCRdb table lists in-frame clones only, not all of them. The data hold 190,000 or so clones, with roughly three fifths observed a single time. The CDR3 sequence is 12 residues long. V lost 5 bases to trimming and J lost 2 bases, with 7 bases between them. CDR1 MDHEN and CDR2 SYDVKM come from the germline V gene. Notes on this clone: The antigen remains unidentified.

Overall study findings and caveats: Many of the expanded lesional clones endured in scalp and blood while on tofacitinib. Tofacitinib produced a significant decrease in scalp clonality and in expanded CD8+ clones among the top 100.

V and J are TRBV28 and TRBJ2-7; D ambiguous. Sequencing was performed on CD4+ T cells sorted from blood, taken at week 4, from a patient treated with tofacitinib. This receptor was taken from a human donor with alopecia areata. CDR3 sequence reads: CASSRVPYEQYF. The CDR3 region has the DNA TGTGCCAGCAGTCGGGTGCCCTACGAGCAGTACTTC.